The 8 T cell receptor beta chains listed next were all sequenced from one sample in a study of T cell repertoires in cytomegalovirus infection. MiXCR, run by TCRdb on the reads, gives a single entry per CDR3 protein. The table includes 650,000 to 900,000 distinct CDR3 sequences, 25% to 35% detected once. Their antigens remain unidentified. This material consisted of cultured CD8+ T cells from PBMCs, taken from culture after CMV antigen stimulation. Every receptor here comes from a human donor in good health (CMV status not recorded). Some clones in this sample may be carry-over from other donors' samples.

The CDR3 DNA sequence: TGTGCCAGCACCTCGTACAACGCGAACACCGGGGAGCTGTTTTTT. As protein: CASTSYNANTGELFF. The chain is built from TRBV5-8 and TRBJ2-2; D uncertain. This CDR3 region has 15 residues. Trimming removed 6 bases at V and 0 bases at J, with 12 bases between. Looked up from germline, CDR1 is SGHTS and CDR2 is YDEGEE.

The rearrangement uses TRBV27 and TRBJ2-1; TRBD1 agrees at 8 bases. The CDR3 has 17 amino acids. CDR1 is MNHEY and CDR2 is SMNVEV in the germline V gene (reference sequence). V trimming: 3 bases; J trimming: 5 bases; junction bases outside the gene matches: 12. The CDR3: CASSLETTGEADNEQFF. The CDR3 DNA reads as TGTGCCAGCAGTTTGGAAACGACAGGGGAAGCGGACAATGAGCAGTTCTTC.

There are many counts of this clonotype. This chain uses TRBV7-2 with TRBJ1-5; D unresolved. The germline V gene has CDR1 SGHTA and CDR2 FQGNSA. The CDR3 covers 19 residues. V shed 2 bases and J shed 2 bases, with 22 bases lying between them. The CDR3 reads CASSLSTRLLLNGNQPQHF. For the CDR3, the DNA is TGTGCCAGCAGCTTAAGCACCAGGCTTCTCCTTAACGGCAATCAGCCCCAGCATTTT.

The sample holds a few counts of this clonotype. The chain employs TRBV7-6 and TRBJ2-1; 14 positions match TRBD2. J was trimmed by 7 bases and V by 4 bases; bases with no gene match: 15. The germline gives CDR1 SGHVS, CDR2 FNYEAQ. This CDR3 has 19 amino acids. The CDR3 sequence: CASSWGSTSGGASRNEQFF. CDR3 DNA: TGTGCCAGCAGCTGGGGTTCGACTAGCGGGGGGGCTAGTAGGAATGAGCAGTTCTTC.

V and J are TRBV4-2 and TRBJ1-1, with no clear D. Germline V gene lookup returns CDR1 LGHNA and CDR2 YNFKEQ. The CDR3 runs 16 residues. The ends were cut back, 0 bases at V and 5 bases at J, with 16 bases in the middle. CDR3 sequence reads: CASSQDSTLGRTEAFF. The CDR3 DNA reads as TGTGCCAGCAGCCAAGACTCCACCCTCGGTAGGACTGAAGCTTTCTTT.

The genes are TRBV9 and TRBJ2-3, with D unresolved. The CDR3 has 16 amino acids. CDR1 and CDR2 from the germline V gene are SGDLS and YYNGEE. V was cut by 3 bases and J by 0 bases, with 14 bases left in between. The CDR3 DNA reads TGTGCCAGCAGCGCCCAAGTCCGGCGAAGCACAGATACGCAGTATTTT. It is translated as CASSAQVRRSTDTQYF.

This chain's CDR3 is CASSPTGGSNNEQFF. The CDR3 DNA reads TGTGCCAGCAGTCCCACGGGGGGGTCTAACAATGAGCAGTTCTTC. The rearrangement links TRBV6-5 to TRBJ2-1, with 8 bases aligning to TRBD2. V lost 5 bases, J lost 5 bases, and 8 bases stayed unmatched. CDR1 MNHEY and CDR2 SVGAGI come from the germline V gene. CDR3 length: 15 amino acids.

This clonotype was detected ten times or more. The V and J genes are TRBV7-6 and TRBJ1-1; no reliable D call. The germline V gene has CDR1 SGHVS and CDR2 FNYEAQ. The CDR3 loop spans 12 amino acids. V lost 3 bases and J lost 6, with 8 bases in between. The CDR3: CASSFGEAEAFF. CDR3 in DNA: TGTGCCAGCAGCTTCGGGGAAGCTGAAGCTTTCTTT.